A single sample gave rise to the 15 T cell receptor beta chains below, sequenced in a study of T-cell reconstitution after alpha-beta-depleted transplantation in children. Construction of the TCRbeta library involved unique molecular identifiers. TCRdb independently ran MiXCR on the PCR reads; one entry per CDR3 protein. The data show hundreds of thousands of distinct CDR3 sequences, 13% seen once. The sample in question was PBMCs, obtained before TCRalphabeta/CD19-depleted stem cell transplant. The receptors stem from a girl aged 2 to 9 with congenital amegakaryocytic thrombocytopenia, due to receive a stem cell transplant.

The chain couples TRBV7-8 to TRBJ1-1; D call uncertain. Per the germline V gene, CDR1 is SGHVS and CDR2 is FQNEAQ. This CDR3 has 16 residues. The V end was cut by 0 bases, the J end by 0 bases, with 11 bases between. CDR3 in amino acids: CASSLAARQMNTEAFF. CDR3 sequence (DNA): TGTGCCAGCAGCTTAGCCGCCCGGCAAATGAACACTGAAGCTTTCTTT. Drawing the rest from reference TRBV7-8 and TRBJ1-1, the complete variable domain is GAGVSQSPRYKVAKRGQDVALRCDPISGHVSLFWYQQALGQGPEFLTYFQNEAQLDKSGLPSDRFFAERPEGSVSTLKIQRTQQEDSAVYLCASSLAARQMNTEAFFGQGTRLTVV.

The V call is TRBV20-1, the J call TRBJ2-7, with D maybe TRBD2 (6 bases). Trimming removed 3 bases at V and 6 bases at J, with 15 bases between. Germline CDR1 DFQATT, CDR2 SNEGSKA (reference sequence). The CDR3 is made up of 13 amino acids. The CDR3: CSARGGHSFEQYF. CDR3 sequence (DNA): TGCAGTGCTAGGGGGGGTCATTCGTTCGAGCAGTACTTC.

The V and J genes are TRBV20-1 and TRBJ2-2; 9 positions match TRBD2. Germline assignment: CDR1 DFQATT and CDR2 SNEGSKA (reference sequence). V lost 3 bases and J lost 6; bases outside the gene matches: 5. The CDR3 sequence is 14 residues long. The CDR3 loop reads CSARVLAGPGELFF. In DNA, the CDR3 is TGCAGTGCTAGGGTTCTAGCGGGACCCGGGGAGCTGTTTTTT.

The chain has TRBV20-1 and TRBJ1-1, with no clear D. Germline lookup yields CDR1 DFQATT and CDR2 SNEGSKA (reference sequence). The V gene lost 3 bases and the J gene lost 1 base, with 12 bases spanning the gap. The CDR3 runs to 14 residues. The CDR3 sequence is CSASPGKANTEAFF. The CDR3 DNA follows: TGCAGTGCTAGCCCGGGGAAAGCGAACACTGAAGCTTTCTTT.

This clonotype has ten or more counts. The DNA for the CDR3 is TGTGCCACCAGCAGAGTAAAGAGCAATCAGCCCCAGCATTTT. It is translated as CATSRVKSNQPQHF. The rearrangement uses TRBV15 and TRBJ1-5; no firm D call. V shed 1 base and J shed 1 base, with 5 bases lying between them. The germline V gene has CDR1 LNHNV and CDR2 YYDKDF (reference sequence). This CDR3 has 14 amino acids. Variable domain in full (rest from reference TRBV15 and TRBJ1-5): DAMVIQNPRYQVTQFGKPVTLSCSQTLNHNVMYWYQQKSSQAPKLLFHYYDKDFNNEADTPDNFQSRRPNTSFCFLDIRSPGLGDTAMYLCATSRVKSNQPQHFGDGTRLSIL.

This clonotype occurred many times. The gene calls are TRBV12-5 and TRBJ2-1; D unclear. The CDR3 sequence is 12 residues long. CDR1 LGHNT and CDR2 FRNRAP come from the germline V gene. V shed 5 bases and J shed 4 bases, with 6 bases lying between them. The CDR3 coding sequence is TGTGCTAGTGGTACCGTTTACAATGAGCAGTTCTTC. Its translation: CASGTVYNEQFF.

This clonotype was detected a few times. The chain uses TRBV3-1 and TRBJ2-3, with D unclear. Germline V gene data show CDR1 as LGHDT and CDR2 as YNNKEL (reference sequence). Trimming removed 8 bases from V and 7 bases from J, with 7 bases in between. CDR3 length: 10 residues. CDR3 coding DNA: TGTGCCAGCTCCGGGCATACGCAGTATTTT. It codes for CASSGHTQYF.

This clonotype was seen a handful of times. One junction end disagrees with the germline gene, perhaps due to a read error. The rearrangement uses TRBV7-9 and TRBJ2-4; 10 nucleotides align to TRBD1. Per the germline V gene, CDR1 is SEHNR and CDR2 is FQNEAQ (reference sequence). The length of the CDR3 is 12 residues. The CDR3: CASSFGQGGSNF. The CDR3 DNA reads TGTGCCAGCAGCTTCGGACAGGGGGGGTCGAACTTC.

This clonotype has a count of ten or more. This chain uses TRBV6-1 with TRBJ2-3, with D perhaps matching TRBD2 (6 bases). Trimming removed 6 bases from V and 4 bases from J, with 11 bases in between. CDR1 is MNHNS, CDR2 SASEGT, per germline. There are 13 residues in the CDR3. The CDR3: CASSWTISDTQYF. As DNA, the CDR3 is TGTGCCAGCAGCTGGACTATCTCAGATACGCAGTATTTT.

The chain recombines TRBV5-6 with TRBJ2-1; D tentatively fits TRBD1 or TRBD2 (5 bases each). CDR1 and CDR2 (germline): SGHDT, YYEEEE. Trimming took off 6 bases at V and 1 base at J, with 11 bases between the two ends. This CDR3 contains 14 residues. Written as DNA, the CDR3 is TGTGCCAGCAACCCGGGACCGTCCTACAATGAGCAGTTCTTC. Protein: CASNPGPSYNEQFF.

The table lists this clonotype with many counts. The chain joins TRBV20-1 to TRBJ2-1; D perhaps matches TRBD1 (7 bases). The CDR3 consists of 13 residues. The V gene's germline CDR1 is DFQATT and CDR2 SNEGSKA (reference sequence). V gave up 2 bases and J gave up 4 bases, with 9 bases separating them. The DNA for the CDR3 is TGCAGTGCTAGACCAGGGGGGTACAATGAGCAGTTCTTC. This translates into CSARPGGYNEQFF.

This clonotype showed up many times. This CDR3 reads CASSLGDSGYTF. DNA of the CDR3: TGTGCCAGCAGCTTAGGGGACAGTGGCTACACCTTC. The rearrangement uses TRBV7-8 and TRBJ1-2, with 7 bases aligning to TRBD1. The V segment lost 1 base and the J segment 7 bases; nucleotides outside the gene matches: 0. CDR1 is SGHVS and CDR2 is FQNEAQ in the germline V gene. The CDR3 has 12 residues.

The chain combines TRBV28 with TRBJ2-1, with 7 bases aligning to TRBD2. Germline CDR1 and CDR2: MDHEN and SYDVKM. With V trimmed by 4 bases and J by 10 bases, 16 bases remained unmatched. The CDR3 totals 16 residues. CDR3: CASSSLGSGVFGEQFF. The DNA for the CDR3 is TGTGCCAGCAGTTCCCTGGGGAGCGGGGTCTTTGGGGAGCAGTTCTTC.

Note on this clonotype: Lacking the conserved final phenylalanine or tryptophan, this CDR3 likely reflects a read error. It is unclear where the CDR3 begins or ends on the DNA, so no DNA is shown, and the CDR3 is as TCRdb lists it. The J gene is TRBJ1-1, the V gene TRBV6-5. The CDR3 is 8 amino acids in total, end residues counted. Per the germline V gene, CDR1 is MNHEY and CDR2 is SVGAGI. This CDR3 reads CASRTVNT.

This clonotype was seen at least ten times. The gene calls are TRBV4-1 and TRBJ2-3; TRBD2 agrees at 8 bases. CDR1 and CDR2 from the germline V gene are MGHRA and YSYEKL. The CDR3 sequence is 16 residues long. The V gene end was trimmed by 3 bases and the J gene end by 0 bases; junction bases not matched to a gene: 5. In nucleotides, the CDR3 is TGCGCCAGCAGCCACAGACTAGCGCTTAGCACAGATACGCAGTATTTT. It encodes CASSHRLALSTDTQYF.